This TCR beta chain was identified during a study of blood T cell repertoires in COVID-19. Overall study context: Donors in the United States, Italy and Spain gave samples during acute or convalescent COVID-19. The analysed material was cDNA or gDNA that came from T cells, B-cell-depleted T cells, or PBMCs.

Per the authors' pipeline: Amplification of reference gene primers was used by the study to estimate nucleated cell counts. Profiled with immunoSEQ multiplex PCR; TCRdb holds only in-frame clones, not every one. V and J calls and clone size come straight from that table; D and trimming were deduced from the DNA. Seen here are about 180,000 clones, 80% to 85% observed once, and the top ten hold about 11%. The sample holds a few counts of this clone. Patients at the Seattle site were enrolled during active infection and followed longitudinally. The material sequenced was peripheral blood. The sequence was obtained from a woman older than 75 with COVID-19, enrolled during active disease.

CDR3 loop: CASSSRRLSGANVLTF. The CDR3 nucleotides read TGTGCCAGCAGTTCTAGACGGCTCTCTGGGGCCAACGTCCTGACTTTC. V is TRBV28 and J is TRBJ2-6; D gene ambiguous. Trimming stripped 4 bases from V and 0 bases from J, with 10 bases between. There are 16 residues in the CDR3. The germline CDR1 and CDR2 sequences are MDHEN and SYDVKM.